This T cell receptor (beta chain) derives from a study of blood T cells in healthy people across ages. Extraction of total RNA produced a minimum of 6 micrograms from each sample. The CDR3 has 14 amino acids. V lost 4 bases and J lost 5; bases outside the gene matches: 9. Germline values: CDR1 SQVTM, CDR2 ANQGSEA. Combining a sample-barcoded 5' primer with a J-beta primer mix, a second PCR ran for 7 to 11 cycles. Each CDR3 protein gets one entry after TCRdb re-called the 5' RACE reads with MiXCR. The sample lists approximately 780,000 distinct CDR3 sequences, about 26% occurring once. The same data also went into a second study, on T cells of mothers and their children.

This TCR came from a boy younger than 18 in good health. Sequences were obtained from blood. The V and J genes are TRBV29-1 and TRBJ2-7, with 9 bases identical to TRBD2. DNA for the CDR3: TGCAGCGTTGTAGCGGGAGCGCAGATTGACGAGCAGTACTTC. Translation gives CSVVAGAQIDEQYF.